One sample yielded the 10 T cell receptor beta chains listed below, sequenced in a study of cytomegalovirus exposure and HLA in healthy donors. It was with 60 Vbeta and 13 Jbeta primers that the PCR ran. Generated by immunoSEQ multiplex PCR, the TCRdb table keeps only in-frame clones and is missing some. The repertoire holds about 160,000 clones, with around 73% as singletons. Sequenced: PBMCs. These receptors were collected from a male donor in good health and CMV-seronegative.

The genes are TRBV7-6 and TRBJ2-1; a weak D match, TRBD1 (6 bases). V was trimmed by 5 bases and J by 3 bases, leaving 11 bases between them. The CDR3 loop spans 14 amino acids. Germline V gives CDR1 SGHVS, CDR2 FNYEAQ. The CDR3 loop reads CASSVGHLYNEQFF. The CDR3 region has the DNA TGTGCCAGCAGCGTGGGACACCTCTACAATGAGCAGTTCTTC. The full variable domain, completed using reference TRBV7-6 and TRBJ2-1, is GAGVSQSPRYKVTKRGQDVALRCDPISGHVSLYWYRQALGQGPEFLTYFNYEAQQDKSGLPNDRFSAERPEGSISTLTIQRTEQRDSAMYRCASSVGHLYNEQFFGPGTRLTVL.

The CDR3 region has the DNA TGTGCCAGCAGCCGCTCGGGACAGTTTGATGGCTACACCTTC. Translating it yields CASSRSGQFDGYTF. This chain uses TRBV6-6 with TRBJ1-2; 7 nucleotides line up with TRBD1. The CDR3 contains 14 residues. CDR1 is MNHNY and CDR2 is SVGAGI in the germline V gene (reference sequence). V lost 6 bases, J lost 6 bases, and 10 bases stayed unmatched.

The chain couples TRBV28 to TRBJ1-1; 7 nucleotides line up with TRBD1. Germline V gene sequence: CDR1 MDHEN, CDR2 SYDVKM. The J segment lost 1 base and the V segment lost 8 bases, leaving 4 bases of the junction unmatched. This CDR3 is built from 13 residues. CDR3 sequence: CASFYRGNTEAFF. The CDR3 region has the DNA TGTGCCAGCTTCTACAGGGGGAACACTGAAGCTTTCTTT.

The chain joins TRBV28 to TRBJ2-4, with D possibly being TRBD1 (6 bases). The germline CDR1 and CDR2 sequences are MDHEN and SYDVKM. This CDR3 region has 15 residues. Trimming left V 6 bases short and J 1 base short, with 13 bases between. The CDR3: CASSPTGTAKNIQYF. The CDR3 region has the DNA TGTGCCAGCAGCCCCACAGGGACCGCCAAAAACATTCAGTACTTC.

The rearrangement links TRBV27 to TRBJ1-1, with TRBD1 as a possible D gene (5 bases). Germline-derived CDR1 and CDR2 are MNHEY and SMNVEV (reference sequence). The CDR3 length is 15 residues. Between the trimmed V and J ends, which lost 4 bases and 1 base, there was a span of 13 bases. The CDR3 is CASSSPRVANTEAFF. Written as DNA, the CDR3 is TGTGCCAGCAGTTCCCCCAGGGTGGCGAACACTGAAGCTTTCTTT.

The gene calls are TRBV11-1 and TRBJ2-3; TRBD2 aligns across 7 bases. CDR3 length: 15 residues. J was trimmed by 1 base and V by 2 bases; bases with no gene match: 3. CDR1 SGHAT and CDR2 FQDESV come from the germline V gene (reference sequence). DNA of the CDR3: TGTGCCAGCAGCTTATGGCTAGCGGGCACAGATACGCAGTATTTT. Its translation is CASSLWLAGTDTQYF.

This clone turned up a few times. This chain joins TRBV19 and TRBJ2-4; a possible D gene is TRBD2 (5 bases). CDR3 length equals 15 residues. Germline V lookup: CDR1 LNHDA, CDR2 SQIVND (reference sequence). V was shortened by 5 bases and J by 0 bases, with 11 bases between the two germline ends. The CDR3 DNA follows: TGTGCCAGTAGTTCGAGGGTGGAAGCCAAAAACATTCAGTACTTC. Its protein product is CASSSRVEAKNIQYF. Looking up the rest from reference TRBV19 and TRBJ2-4 gives the full variable domain: DGGITQSPKYLFRKEGQNVTLSCEQNLNHDAMYWYRQDPGQGLRLIYYSQIVNDFQKGDIAEGYSVSREKKESFPLTVTSAQKNPTAFYLCASSSRVEAKNIQYFGAGTRLSVL.

The chain links TRBV4-1 to TRBJ2-5; 7 positions agree with TRBD1. The J call is doubtful: the DNA matches TRBJ2-7 better. Germline lookup yields CDR1 MGHRA and CDR2 YSYEKL. CDR3 length: 13 amino acids. The CDR3 DNA reads TGCGCCAGCAGCCCACAGGGGACCTACGAGCAGTACTTC. Its protein product is CASSPQGTYEQYF.

The chain has TRBV5-1 and TRBJ1-1; tentative D call: TRBD1 (6 bases). The germline gives CDR1 SGHRS, CDR2 YFSETQ. The CDR3 length is 14 residues. Trimming left V 6 bases short and J 4 bases short, with 16 bases between. The CDR3, as DNA: TGCGCCAGCACCCTTCTACAGGGCAGCACTGAAGCTTTCTTT. Its protein product is CASTLLQGSTEAFF. Drawing the rest from reference TRBV5-1 and TRBJ1-1, the complete variable domain is KAGVTQTPRYLIKTRGQQVTLSCSPISGHRSVSWYQQTPGQGLQFLFEYFSETQRNKGNFPGRFSGRQFSNSRSEMNVSTLELGDSALYLCASTLLQGSTEAFFGQGTRLTVV.

V and J are TRBV7-2 and TRBJ2-3; D perhaps matches TRBD1 (5 bases). The CDR3 is 13 amino acids. Germline V gene sequence: CDR1 SGHTA, CDR2 FQGNSA. V gave up 1 base and J gave up 11 bases, with 13 bases separating them. CDR3 nucleotide sequence: TGTGCCAGCAGCTTAGGAACAGGCAATATGCAGTATTTT. It translates to CASSLGTGNMQYF.